Presented here are 2 T cell receptor beta chains from one specimen sequenced in a study of tumor and adjacent non-tumor tissue in lung cancer. RNA was extracted from bulk tissue without any cell sorting. A modified ARM-PCR protocol with three rounds of nested PCR amplified TCRbeta. TCRdb reprocessed the multiplex PCR reads with MiXCR, giving one entry per CDR3 protein. The sample includes tens of thousands of distinct CDR3 sequences, over 60% of them seen just once. The sample was lung tumor tissue. The receptors here all came from a woman in her 40s with non-small cell lung cancer.

On this clonotype: One end of the junction fails to match germline, which may point to a read error. The rearrangement links TRBV6-5 to TRBJ2-1; TRBD2 agrees at 8 bases. Germline V gives CDR1 MNHEY, CDR2 SVGAGI. This CDR3 is built from 15 residues. The CDR3 reads CASSYGIGGVDEQFF. The CDR3 bases are TGTGCTAGCAGTTACGGGATCGGGGGGGTGGATGAGCAGTTCTTT.

This chain joins TRBV11-3 and TRBJ2-7; TRBD2 matches 8 bases. The ends lost 9 bases at V and 4 bases at J; junction bases unmatched: 11. The CDR3 totals 14 residues. Germline V CDR1 and CDR2: SGHNT, YENEEA. The CDR3 coding sequence is TGTGCCAGAAACCCCCCGGGGGGGGTGTACGAGCAGTACTTC. Residues: CARNPPGGVYEQYF.